The 28 T cell receptor beta chains presented below share a single source sample, sequenced in a study of blood T cell repertoires in COVID-19. TCRdb's copy holds only in-frame clones and misses some; the assay was immunoSEQ multiplex PCR. This table has a few hundred thousand clones, over 70% appearing once. Sequencing was carried out using peripheral blood. These receptors all come from a human donor in a cohort sampled during active COVID-19.

J is TRBJ1-2 and V is TRBV6-6, with 10 bases identical to TRBD1. The CDR3 is 15 amino acids. V lost 7 bases, J lost 6 bases, and 11 bases stayed unmatched. Per the germline V gene, CDR1 is MNHNY and CDR2 is SVGAGI (reference sequence). CDR3 in DNA: TGTGCCAGCACCGGGACAGGGGAACGATCGGATGGCTACACCTTC. Residues: CASTGTGERSDGYTF.

The DNA for the CDR3 is TGTGCCAGCAGCCGGAGCTCCTACAATGAGCAGTTCTTC. As protein: CASSRSSYNEQFF. The chain links TRBV5-5 to TRBJ2-1, with D unresolved. V lost 4 bases and J lost 0, with 5 bases in between. Germline V gene lookup returns CDR1 SGHKS and CDR2 YYEKEE (reference sequence). CDR3 length: 13 amino acids.

The chain is built from TRBV29-1 and TRBJ1-5; no clear D gene. Per the germline V gene, CDR1 is SQVTM and CDR2 is ANQGSEA. Trimming shortened V by 7 bases and J by 0 bases, and 10 bases separated the two germline ends. This CDR3 contains 13 residues. CDR3 region: CSALFGSNQPQHF. In DNA form, the CDR3 reads TGCAGCGCCTTGTTCGGTAGCAATCAGCCCCAGCATTTT.

The chain joins TRBV28 to TRBJ1-4; TRBD1 matches at 10 bases. The germline V gene has CDR1 MDHEN and CDR2 SYDVKM. CDR3 length: 15 residues. V lost 6 bases, J lost 8 bases, and 9 bases stayed unmatched. CDR3 in amino acids: CASRKGQGRAEKLFF. The CDR3 region has the DNA TGTGCCAGCAGGAAGGGACAGGGGAGGGCCGAAAAACTGTTTTTT.

V is TRBV19 and J is TRBJ1-5; D is unclear. CDR3 length: 13 amino acids. The ends were cut back, 7 bases at V and 6 bases at J, with 13 bases in the middle. CDR1 is LNHDA, CDR2 SQIVND, per germline (reference sequence). CDR3 residues: CASTSAGSQPQHF. CDR3 DNA sequence: TGTGCCAGTACGAGCGCGGGCAGTCAGCCCCAGCATTTT.

This sequence joins TRBV5-1 and TRBJ1-1; no definite D call. The CDR3 is 13 residues long. The germline V gene encodes CDR1 SGHRS and CDR2 YFSETQ. V lost 2 bases to trimming and J lost 4 bases, with 9 bases between them. In nucleotides, the CDR3 is TGCGCCAGCAGCTTTTTGAGTAGCACTGAAGCTTTCTTT. Amino acids: CASSFLSSTEAFF.

The chain recombines TRBV2 with TRBJ2-7; 8 bases map to TRBD1. Losses at the gene ends were 9 bases for V and 2 bases for J; bases not matched to a gene: 6. Germline CDR1 is SNHLY and CDR2 is FYNNEI. The length of the CDR3 is 13 residues. Written as DNA, the CDR3 is TGTGCCAGGGGGACAGGCGCTACCTACGAGCAGTACTTC. Its translation is CARGTGATYEQYF.

The chain links TRBV7-2 to TRBJ2-5; possible D gene TRBD2, 7 bases. The germline V and J ends were trimmed by 5 bases and 1 base, with 14 bases remaining between them. This CDR3 region has 15 residues. Germline values: CDR1 SGHTA, CDR2 FQGNSA. The chain's CDR3 is CASSGGGTIQETQYF. Here the CDR3 DNA reads TGTGCCAGCAGCGGGGGAGGGACAATCCAAGAGACCCAGTACTTC.

In this sample, this clone turned up a few times. This chain uses TRBV6-4 with TRBJ1-2; 7 nucleotides align to TRBD1. Germline V gene sequence: CDR1 MRHNA, CDR2 SNTAGT. This CDR3 has 14 residues. Germline trimming cut 6 bases from V and 3 bases from J; bases unmatched to any gene: 7. CDR3 bases: TGTGCCAGCAGCCCAGGGGGTTTTGACTATGGCTACACCTTC. Its protein product is CASSPGGFDYGYTF.

V is TRBV6-1 and J is TRBJ2-1; D remains unclear. Trimming removed 0 bases at V and 10 bases at J, with 16 bases between. CDR1 and CDR2 from the germline V gene are MNHNS and SASEGT. This CDR3 comprises 15 residues. The CDR3: CASSEAFKASTEQFF. DNA of the CDR3: TGTGCCAGCAGTGAAGCTTTCAAAGCCTCCACGGAGCAGTTCTTC.

J is TRBJ1-2 and V is TRBV12-3 or TRBV12-4, with D uncertain. This CDR3 has 12 residues. V was shortened by 6 bases and J by 2 bases, with 7 bases between the two germline ends. In DNA, the CDR3 is TGTGCCAGCAGGAAACAGAACTATGGCTACACCTTC. Amino acid sequence: CASRKQNYGYTF.

The count of this clone is one. The V and J genes are TRBV10-3 and TRBJ2-1; 7 positions match TRBD2. Per germline, CDR1 ENHRY and CDR2 SYGVKD. The ends lost 7 bases at V and 5 bases at J; junction bases unmatched: 5. This CDR3 spans 13 amino acids. CDR3 sequence reads: CAIIAGENNEQFF. The CDR3 DNA follows: TGTGCCATCATCGCGGGAGAAAACAATGAGCAGTTCTTC.

The chain recombines TRBV4-3 with TRBJ2-1; TRBD2 matches 11 bases. V shed 2 bases and J 4 bases; nucleotides not matched to a gene: 7. In germline, CDR1 is LGHNA, CDR2 YSLEER. CDR3 length: 17 amino acids. The CDR3 DNA reads as TGCGCCAGCAGCCAAAATACCATAGCGGGGGGGTACAATGAGCAGTTCTTC. Its protein is CASSQNTIAGGYNEQFF.

V and J are TRBV5-4 and TRBJ1-4; 9 positions agree with TRBD1. Germline CDR1 is SGHNT and CDR2 is YYREEE (reference sequence). The trim removed 4 bases at V and 8 bases at J, leaving 6 bases unmatched. This CDR3 has 14 amino acids. The CDR3 spells CASSPGQGKEKLFF. CDR3 DNA: TGTGCCAGCAGCCCTGGACAGGGGAAAGAAAAACTGTTTTTT.

The V and J genes are TRBV5-1 and TRBJ1-2; TRBD1 aligns across 12 bases. The germline gives CDR1 SGHRS, CDR2 YFSETQ. There are 15 residues in the CDR3. V lost 1 base to trimming and J lost 8 bases; unmatched junction nucleotides: 6. CDR3 bases: TGCGCCAGCAGCTTGTCGGGACAGGGGGCGAACGGCTACACCTTC. The encoded protein is CASSLSGQGANGYTF.

The chain uses TRBV28 and TRBJ2-4; 9 positions match TRBD1. The CDR3 loop spans 16 amino acids. The germline V gene encodes CDR1 MDHEN and CDR2 SYDVKM. The V segment lost 3 bases and the J segment 6 bases; nucleotides outside the gene matches: 9. The CDR3 loop reads CASSFHGTGRGNIQYF. CDR3 bases: TGTGCCAGCAGTTTCCACGGGACAGGGAGGGGAAACATTCAGTACTTC.

As DNA, the CDR3 is TGCGCCAGCAGCTTCAATATATGGACTTCACAGCAGTACTTC. It codes for CASSFNIWTSQQYF. The rearrangement links TRBV5-1 to TRBJ2-7, with D perhaps matching TRBD2 (5 bases). Looked up from germline, CDR1 is SGHRS and CDR2 is YFSETQ. CDR3 length: 14 residues. Trimming stripped 2 bases from V and 8 bases from J, with 17 bases between.

The V and J genes are TRBV6-6 and TRBJ2-2; maybe TRBD1 (6 bases). The CDR3 consists of 13 residues. Trimming shortened V by 6 bases and J by 6 bases, and 11 bases separated the two germline ends. Germline CDR1 reads MNHNY; CDR2 reads SVGAGI (reference sequence). CDR3 nucleotides: TGTGCCAGCAGACCTACAGGGCCCGGGGAGCTGTTTTTT. This codes for CASRPTGPGELFF.

The chain couples TRBV10-1 to TRBJ1-2, with D possibly matching TRBD1 (5 bases). The CDR3 loop spans 13 amino acids. Trimming removed 6 bases at V and 4 bases at J, with 12 bases between. Germline V lookup: CDR1 WNHNN, CDR2 SYGVQD (reference sequence). The CDR3 region is CASSQGFGYGYTF. The DNA for the CDR3 is TGCGCCAGCAGCCAGGGATTCGGCTATGGCTACACCTTC.

This chain links TRBV3-1 (or the pseudogene TRBV3-2) with TRBJ1-1; unclear D gene. This CDR3 has 15 residues. V gave up 4 bases and J gave up 4 bases, with 16 bases separating them. CDR1 is LGHDT and CDR2 is YNNKEL in the germline V gene (reference sequence). CDR3 sequence reads: CASSPRGGRSTEAFF. The CDR3, as DNA: TGTGCCAGCAGCCCCCGCGGAGGGCGGAGCACTGAAGCTTTCTTT.

The V and J genes are TRBV7-2 and TRBJ2-3; TRBD2 is a possible D gene (6 bases). CDR3 length: 17 amino acids. Germline V gene data show CDR1 as SGHTA and CDR2 as FQGNSA. The V end was cut by 1 base, the J end by 1 base, with 15 bases between. CDR3 bases: TGTGCCAGCAGCTTAGTAGCAGCGGGTGGGGGCACAGATACGCAGTATTTT. Translating gives CASSLVAAGGGTDTQYF.

This chain connects TRBV9 to TRBJ1-2, with D possibly matching TRBD1 (5 bases). CDR1 is SGDLS, CDR2 YYNGEE, per germline. CDR3 length: 14 residues. V was pared by 3 bases and J by 6 bases, with 15 bases between. CDR3 protein: CASSASAGRDGYTF. The CDR3, as DNA: TGTGCCAGCAGCGCCTCGGCGGGGCGGGATGGCTACACCTTC.

This clone was observed at least ten times. V is TRBV7-2 and J is TRBJ2-7, with TRBD1 identical over 10 bases. This CDR3 is 15 amino acids long. Germline V gene lookup returns CDR1 SGHTA and CDR2 FQGNSA. J gave up 0 bases and V 5 bases, and 4 bases lay outside the gene matches. The CDR3 protein is CASSPRTGGSYEQYF. CDR3 DNA: TGTGCCAGCAGCCCAAGGACAGGGGGCTCCTACGAGCAGTACTTC.

This chain links TRBV9 with TRBJ1-1, with D possibly being TRBD1 (6 bases). V lost 0 bases to trimming and J lost 6 bases, with 12 bases between them. This CDR3 is 14 amino acids long. Germline CDR1 reads SGDLS; CDR2 reads YYNGEE. CDR3 in amino acids: CASSVDAGAPEAFF. The CDR3 DNA follows: TGTGCCAGCAGCGTAGATGCGGGGGCCCCTGAAGCTTTCTTT. The full variable domain, rest sourced from reference TRBV9 and TRBJ1-1, is DSGVTQTPKHLITATGQRVTLRCSPRSGDLSVYWYQQSLDQGLQFLIQYYNGEERAKGNILERFSAQQFPDLHSELNLSSLELGDSALYFCASSVDAGAPEAFFGQGTRLTVV.

This rearrangement joins TRBV6-5 to TRBJ2-7; possibly TRBD1 for D (6 bases). The CDR3 has 14 amino acids. Trimming removed 6 bases at V and 2 bases at J, with 14 bases between. Looked up from germline, CDR1 is MNHEY and CDR2 is SVGAGI. CDR3 in amino acids: CASSPTNRAYEQYF. The CDR3 region has the DNA TGTGCCAGCAGCCCAACCAACAGGGCCTACGAGCAGTACTTC.

This chain uses TRBV25-1 with TRBJ1-4; 8 bases agree with TRBD1. The CDR3 has 15 amino acids. Trimming at V came to 2 bases and at J to 7 bases, leaving 6 bases not matched to a gene. Looked up from germline, CDR1 is MGHDK and CDR2 is SYGVNS. The CDR3 reads CASSEDRGRGEKLFF. The CDR3 DNA sequence: TGTGCCAGCAGTGAAGACAGGGGTCGGGGTGAAAAACTGTTTTTT.

This clone was recorded once. V gene TRBV6-5 combines with J gene TRBJ2-1; a weak D match, TRBD2 (5 bases). Germline CDR1 reads MNHEY; CDR2 reads SVGAGI. Deletions cut 2 bases from V and 0 bases from J, with 11 bases between. The CDR3 has 16 amino acids. CDR3 region: CASSYPVGSSYNEQFF. Written as DNA, the CDR3 is TGTGCCAGCAGTTACCCCGTTGGGAGCTCCTACAATGAGCAGTTCTTC.

The V gene is TRBV5-4, the J gene TRBJ2-5, with TRBD2 identical over 10 bases. The CDR3 is 16 residues long. V lost 0 bases and J lost 5; bases outside the gene matches: 7. The germline V gene has CDR1 SGHNT and CDR2 YYREEE (reference sequence). CDR3 sequence reads: CASSLDPAGGPETQYF. In DNA, the CDR3 is TGTGCCAGCAGCTTGGACCCAGCGGGGGGGCCGGAGACCCAGTACTTC.